Included here is one T cell receptor beta chain sequence, with context. This clonotype was counted only a few times. The clone's antigen remains unknown. No much larger clone is present one base from it, and per-base qualities are unavailable. This sample is part of a study of T cells after yellow fever vaccination (dated by TCRdb to 2018 to 2020). In the study overall: The SMART-Seq v4 Ultra Low Input RNA kit was used to prepare libraries from fractions with low cell numbers. To follow T-cell clones before and after both primary and booster YFV17D yellow fever vaccination, bulk TCR alpha and beta repertoires underwent longitudinal sequencing. The cohort comprised two healthy male donors, one aged 18 to 30 and one aged 30 to 40 years. Blood samples were taken at several timepoints before and after primary and secondary immunization, and bulk PBMC replicates and cell subsets were isolated. Overall study outcomes, separate from this receptor: Computational filtering was needed because FACS-sorted repertoires could contain abundant contaminating clonotypes from the bulk population. The study included only a couple of donors, which limits how far the findings can be generalized. After the booster, most of the clones that had expanded following primary vaccination were detected again (roughly 96% of CD4 and roughly 88% of CD8), which suggests that memory was broadly maintained. A small fraction of clonotypes appeared in both the CD4 and CD8 compartments, likely as a result of convergent recombination. The secondary T-cell response was found to be weaker but faster than the primary response, with a peak reached on day 5 rather than on day 15.

According to the germline V gene, CDR1 reads SGHTA and CDR2 reads FQGNSA. Taken from cysteine to phenylalanine, the CDR3 has 15 residues. Only CDR3 DNA remains: 45 bases, in frame from the first base. V and J lose 1 base and 7 bases, and a span of 11 bases separates them. This specimen's treatment or condition label, interpreted: live attenuated yellow fever vaccine strain. At each blood-draw timepoint, two biological replicates of bulk PBMCs were collected. PBMCs were isolated from peripheral blood using a standard Ficoll-Paque protocol. TriZol was used to extract RNA from bulk PBMCs, from CD4 and CD8 fractions, and from dextramer-positive and dextramer-negative fractions. The data were produced on an Illumina NovaSeq 6000. TCR cDNA was synthesized by 5'RACE template switching, which introduced a universal primer site and unique molecular identifiers. Priming for cDNA synthesis came from both the TCR alpha and TCR beta constant segments. Library amplification involved two PCR steps, and the second step added sample barcodes and sequencing adapters. Sequencing of libraries was performed on Illumina HiSeq 2500 (2x100 bp) or NovaSeq (2x150 bp). Turning to the authors' computational methods: Reads were demultiplexed and collapsed into UMI consensus sequences with MIGEC, and V(D)J alignment was performed with MiXCR. Using edgeR on replicate PBMC samples, clonotypes were called vaccine-responding if FDR was below 0.01 and the log2 fold change was above 5 up to day 15. Each bulk clonotype received a CD4 or CD8 identity based on whether the sequenced CD4 or CD8 repertoire contained that clonotype at higher abundance. Using fastp at Q25 and MiXCR, TCRdb reprocessed the public reads and kept productive beta chains. Here each entry gathers all rows of one CDR3 protein and keeps the most common genes and DNA. TCRdb assigned the V and J calls; the authors' analysis was not used. The sample table contains 300,000 to 350,000 distinct CDR3 sequences; only one count was recorded for about 4% of them. Clones ranked in the top ten supply around 24% of the sample.

The TCR was taken from a man aged 18-30 years who received the YFV17D yellow fever vaccine. The chain is made from TRBV7-2 and TRBJ1-6; the D gene is perhaps TRBD1, on 6 matching bases. The sequences come from PBMCs, collected 5 days after the yellow fever booster vaccination. CDR3 reads: CASSLDQGRNSPLHF. The DNA sequence is given as TGTGCCAGCAGCTTAGATCAGGGGAGGAATTCACCCCTCCACTTT.